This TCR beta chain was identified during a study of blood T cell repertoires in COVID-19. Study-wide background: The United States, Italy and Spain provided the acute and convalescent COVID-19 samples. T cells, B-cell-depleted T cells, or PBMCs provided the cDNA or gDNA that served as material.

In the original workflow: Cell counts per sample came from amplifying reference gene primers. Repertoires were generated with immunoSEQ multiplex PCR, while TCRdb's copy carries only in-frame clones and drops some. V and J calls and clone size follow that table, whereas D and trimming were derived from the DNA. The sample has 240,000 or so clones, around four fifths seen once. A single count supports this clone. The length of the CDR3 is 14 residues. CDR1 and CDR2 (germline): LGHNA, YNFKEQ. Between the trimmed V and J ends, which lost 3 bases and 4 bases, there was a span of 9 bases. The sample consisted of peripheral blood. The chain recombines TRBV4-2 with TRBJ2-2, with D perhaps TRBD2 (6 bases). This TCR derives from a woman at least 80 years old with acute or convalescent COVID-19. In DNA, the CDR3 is TGTGCCAGCAGCCAGGAGGGAGGCACCGGGGAGCTGTTTTTT. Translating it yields CASSQEGGTGELFF.